This T cell receptor beta chain was profiled in a study of shared clonotypes between healthy human individuals. With regard to this clone: Its specificity is unknown.

Sequencing was performed with immunoSEQ multiplex PCR; in TCRdb, only in-frame clones are kept and a portion is missing. The sample yields some 2.1 million clones, about 95% seen once. The ends lost 5 bases at V and 7 bases at J; junction bases unmatched: 1. The germline CDR1 and CDR2 sequences are MGHDK and SYGVNS. The CDR3 runs to 13 residues. Study findings and constraints: Represented genetic and exposure-history diversity was restricted by having few donors. Clonotypes that were shared across a handful of donors made up about 5.1% of naive CD4 clonotypes. A reduction in generation probabilities was seen for non-shared clonotypes relative to those shared by all four donors.

This TCR came from a man aged 18 to 29 in good health. Input material: naive CD4+ T cells sorted from blood. Subset specified: CD45RA+ positively selected. The chain recombines TRBV25-1 with TRBJ1-6, with 8 bases identical to TRBD1. The CDR3 coding sequence is TGTGCCAGCAGTCCAGGGGGCAATTCACCCCTCCACTTT. This encodes CASSPGGNSPLHF.